This TCR beta chain was retrieved from a study of T cells in Graves' hyperthyroidism and ophthalmopathy. For the study at large: Peripheral blood specimens were obtained at initial diagnosis, prior to any treatment.

Uncontrolled infection, other autoimmune disease, pregnancy and lactation each barred patients from inclusion. The source of the PBMCs was 8.5 to 10 ml of fresh peripheral blood. This clonotype came up a few times. Amplified TCR beta CDR3 regions came from RNA transcripts. TCR CDR3 underwent first-round RT-PCR with the HTBI primer set. TCRdb ran MiXCR on the multiplex PCR reads and lists one entry per CDR3 protein. The sample has about 600,000 distinct CDR3 sequences; about 14% are singletons. With V trimmed by 0 bases and J by 0 bases, 3 bases remained unmatched. Germline values: CDR1 SGHRS, CDR2 YFSETQ. The CDR3 sequence is 18 residues long.

The sequence derives from a woman between 18 and 30 years old with Graves' ophthalmopathy. The J gene is TRBJ2-1, the V gene TRBV5-1, with 13 bases fitting TRBD2. The sample taken for sequencing was blood. The CDR3: CASSLALAGGSSYNEQFF. Here the CDR3 DNA reads TGCGCCAGCAGCTTGGCACTAGCGGGGGGGAGCTCCTACAATGAGCAGTTCTTC.